These 17 T cell receptor beta chains were all obtained from the same sample, sequenced in a study of CD8 T cells in ankylosing spondylitis. TCRdb reprocessed the 5' RACE reads with MiXCR, giving one entry per CDR3 protein. Of approximately 45,000 distinct CDR3 sequences in the sample, about 4.2% were seen once. The sequenced sample was blood, either unsorted or a sorted T cell fraction (not recorded which). The receptors originated from a female donor with ankylosing spondylitis or in good health (not recorded which).

This clonotype was observed many times. V gene TRBV9 combines with J gene TRBJ1-5, with D possibly matching TRBD1 (6 bases). V lost 4 bases, J lost 4 bases, and 15 bases lay in between. The CDR3 covers 15 residues. Germline values: CDR1 SGDLS, CDR2 YYNGEE. CDR3 nucleotide sequence: TGTGCCAGCAGCCCCCTGGGGGCCGCAAATCAGCCCCAGCATTTT. It specifies CASSPLGAANQPQHF.

This clonotype showed up many times. The rearrangement joins TRBV9 to TRBJ1-2, with TRBD1 as a possible D gene (6 bases). The V gene lost 4 bases and the J gene lost 6 bases, with 16 bases spanning the gap. Germline loops: CDR1 SGDLS, CDR2 YYNGEE. CDR3 size: 14 residues. In DNA, the CDR3 is TGTGCCAGCAGCCCCGCCCCGGGGGCGGATGGCTACACCTTC. Translating it yields CASSPAPGADGYTF.

This clonotype was counted at least ten times. This sequence joins TRBV9 and TRBJ1-4, with no clear D. This CDR3 is 15 amino acids long. In germline, CDR1 is SGDLS, CDR2 YYNGEE. Trimming took off 0 bases at V and 5 bases at J, with 11 bases between the two ends. CDR3 in amino acids: CASSVVGSKNEKLFF. The CDR3 coding sequence is TGTGCCAGCAGCGTAGTAGGCAGTAAAAATGAAAAACTGTTTTTT.

This clonotype occurred many times. The genes are TRBV9 and TRBJ2-1, with 13 bases that match TRBD2. This CDR3 is 16 amino acids long. Germline V gene sequence: CDR1 SGDLS, CDR2 YYNGEE. The trim removed 2 bases at V and 7 bases at J, leaving 6 bases unmatched. The CDR3 DNA follows: TGTGCCAGCAGCGTTACTAGCGGGGGGGGTTTAAATGAGCAGTTCTTC. Translating gives CASSVTSGGGLNEQFF. Drawing the rest from reference TRBV9 and TRBJ2-1, the complete variable domain is DSGVTQTPKHLITATGQRVTLRCSPRSGDLSVYWYQQSLDQGLQFLIQYYNGEERAKGNILERFSAQQFPDLHSELNLSSLELGDSALYFCASSVTSGGGLNEQFFGPGTRLTVL.

This clonotype has ten or more counts. The CDR3 loop is CASSVGVRIDYEQYF. The CDR3 DNA reads as TGTGCCAGCAGCGTAGGTGTCAGGATTGACTACGAGCAGTACTTC. The chain links TRBV9 to TRBJ2-7; no clear D gene. The CDR3 covers 15 residues. The V end lost 0 bases, the J end lost 3 bases, and 13 bases lay between the germline ends. The germline gives CDR1 SGDLS, CDR2 YYNGEE.

This clonotype was counted ten times or more. V is TRBV9 and J is TRBJ1-1; D is possibly TRBD1 (6 bases). Germline V gene sequence: CDR1 SGDLS, CDR2 YYNGEE. This CDR3 has 14 residues. V was clipped by 0 bases and J by 5 bases, with 11 bases between them. CDR3 DNA sequence: TGTGCCAGCAGCGTAGCTTGGAGGGGGACTGAAGCTTTCTTT. As protein: CASSVAWRGTEAFF.

This clonotype showed up many times. The rearrangement links TRBV9 to TRBJ2-3; perhaps D is TRBD1 or TRBD2 (5 bases each). The CDR3 totals 16 residues. Per the germline V gene, CDR1 is SGDLS and CDR2 is YYNGEE. Between the trimmed V and J ends, which lost 0 bases and 3 bases, there was a span of 14 bases. CDR3 sequence (DNA): TGTGCCAGCAGCGTAGGGGACCTTTCCGGAACAGATACGCAGTATTTT. Residues: CASSVGDLSGTDTQYF. The full variable domain, with the rest looked up from reference TRBV9 and TRBJ2-3, is DSGVTQTPKHLITATGQRVTLRCSPRSGDLSVYWYQQSLDQGLQFLIQYYNGEERAKGNILERFSAQQFPDLHSELNLSSLELGDSALYFCASSVGDLSGTDTQYFGPGTRLTVL.

This clonotype was counted at least ten times. The chain carries TRBV9 and TRBJ2-2, with D possibly being TRBD2 (6 bases). Germline loops: CDR1 SGDLS, CDR2 YYNGEE. V gave up 5 bases and J gave up 0 bases, with 11 bases separating them. The CDR3 contains 15 residues. CDR3 sequence: CASRGSGTNTGELFF. CDR3 DNA sequence: TGTGCCAGCAGGGGTAGCGGAACGAACACCGGGGAGCTGTTTTTT.

In its sample, this clonotype was seen many times. The CDR3 nucleotides are TGTGCCAGCAGCCAGGGGGAGGAGACCCAGTACTTC. It specifies CASSQGEETQYF. This chain links TRBV9 with TRBJ2-5; 7 nucleotides match TRBD1. V lost 4 bases, J lost 5 bases, and 2 bases stayed unmatched. This CDR3 has 12 residues. Germline V gene data show CDR1 as SGDLS and CDR2 as YYNGEE.

In its sample, this clonotype ranks as medium-sized. The rearrangement links TRBV9 to TRBJ1-1, with D tentatively TRBD1 (6 bases). The germline CDR1 and CDR2 sequences are SGDLS and YYNGEE. Trimming removed 2 bases from V and 0 bases from J, with 14 bases in between. The CDR3 loop spans 16 amino acids. CDR3 sequence (DNA): TGTGCCAGCAGCGTCGGGACACAGCTGATGAACACTGAAGCTTTCTTT. It yields the protein CASSVGTQLMNTEAFF.

Ten or more counts support this clonotype. V gene TRBV9 combines with J gene TRBJ2-2; the D gene is possibly TRBD2 (5 bases). This CDR3 has 15 residues. Trimming took off 4 bases at V and 3 bases at J, with 13 bases between the two ends. CDR1 and CDR2 (germline): SGDLS, YYNGEE. In DNA, the CDR3 is TGTGCCAGCAGCCCGGGCCTCGGGGACACCGGGGAGCTGTTTTTT. This sequence encodes CASSPGLGDTGELFF.

In its sample, this clonotype was seen many times. Here the CDR3 reads CASSVGQGSLPGTGELFF. CDR3 DNA: TGTGCCAGCAGCGTAGGACAGGGATCCTTACCGGGCACCGGGGAGCTGTTTTTT. The chain couples TRBV9 to TRBJ2-2, with TRBD1 identical over 7 bases. The CDR3 spans 18 residues. Germline loops: CDR1 SGDLS, CDR2 YYNGEE. V shed 0 bases and J 4 bases; nucleotides not matched to a gene: 12.

This clonotype was counted at least ten times. The chain uses TRBV9 and TRBJ1-3; weak D call: TRBD1 (6 bases). V was pared by 3 bases and J by 4 bases, with 17 bases between. The CDR3 extends over 16 amino acids. Germline CDR1 is SGDLS and CDR2 is YYNGEE. The CDR3 DNA sequence: TGTGCCAGCAGCGAGAGGACAGAGGTTTCGGGAAACACCATATATTTT. Protein sequence: CASSERTEVSGNTIYF.

In its sample, this clonotype was seen many times. This rearrangement joins TRBV9 to TRBJ2-7; tentatively, D is TRBD1 (6 bases). This CDR3 region has 13 residues. Germline V gene data show CDR1 as SGDLS and CDR2 as YYNGEE. V lost 4 bases and J lost 3, with 11 bases in between. CDR3 residues: CASSTTTGYEQYF. In DNA form, the CDR3 reads TGTGCCAGCAGCACAACGACAGGCTACGAGCAGTACTTC.

This clonotype was picked up many times. This sequence joins TRBV9 and TRBJ1-1; possibly TRBD1 for D (5 bases). V was pared by 2 bases and J by 0 bases, with 11 bases between. Per germline, CDR1 SGDLS and CDR2 YYNGEE. The CDR3 runs to 15 residues. The CDR3 protein is CASSVGPTVNTEAFF. DNA for the CDR3: TGTGCCAGCAGCGTGGGCCCGACAGTGAACACTGAAGCTTTCTTT.

This clonotype was counted ten times or more. This rearrangement joins TRBV9 to TRBJ2-1, with 8 bases matching TRBD1. There are 15 residues in the CDR3. Germline CDR1 SGDLS, CDR2 YYNGEE. Germline trimming cut 3 bases from V and 2 bases from J; bases unmatched to any gene: 4. The CDR3 reads CASSARGLTYNEQFF. As DNA, the CDR3 is TGTGCCAGCAGCGCCAGGGGGCTCACCTACAATGAGCAGTTCTTC.

In its sample, this clonotype was seen many times. The rearrangement joins TRBV9 to TRBJ1-2, with TRBD1 matching over 8 bases. The germline gives CDR1 SGDLS, CDR2 YYNGEE. Trimming cost V 2 bases and J 1 base; bases outside gene matches: 7. The CDR3 length is 16 residues. In DNA, the CDR3 is TGTGCCAGCAGCGTTGAAGTGACAGGGGTTAACTATGGCTACACCTTC. This sequence encodes CASSVEVTGVNYGYTF.